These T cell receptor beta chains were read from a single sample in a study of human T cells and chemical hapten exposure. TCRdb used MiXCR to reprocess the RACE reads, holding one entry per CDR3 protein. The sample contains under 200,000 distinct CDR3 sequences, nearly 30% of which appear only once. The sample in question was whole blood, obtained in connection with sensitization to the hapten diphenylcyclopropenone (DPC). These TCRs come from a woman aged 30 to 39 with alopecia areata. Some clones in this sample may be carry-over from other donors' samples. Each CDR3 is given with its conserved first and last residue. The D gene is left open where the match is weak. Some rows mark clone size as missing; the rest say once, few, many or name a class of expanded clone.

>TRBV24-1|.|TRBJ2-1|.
CATSGIAYNEQFF
TGTGCCACCAGCGGTATCGCCTACAATGAGCAGTTCTTC
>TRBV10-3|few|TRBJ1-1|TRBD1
CAISGPETGGFTEAFF
TGTGCCATCAGTGGGCCCGAGACAGGGGGCTTCACTGAAGCTTTCTTT
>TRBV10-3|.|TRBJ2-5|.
CAISRQLTVQETQYF
TGTGCCATCAGCCGTCAACTCACAGTCCAAGAGACCCAGTACTTC
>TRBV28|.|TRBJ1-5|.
CASIPPGYSNQPQHF
TGTGCCAGCATTCCCCCCGGATATAGCAATCAGCCCCAGCATTTT
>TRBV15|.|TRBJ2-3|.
CATSRVKGVADTQYF
TGTGCCACCAGCAGAGTAAAGGGGGTTGCGGATACGCAGTATTTT
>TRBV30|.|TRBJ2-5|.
CAWGPMETQYF
TGTGCCTGGGGCCCTATGGAGACCCAGTACTTC
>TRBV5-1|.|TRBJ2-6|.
CASSLNPGANVLTF
TGCGCCAGCAGCTTGAATCCGGGGGCCAACGTCCTGACTTTC
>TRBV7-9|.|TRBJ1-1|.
CASEQVLSEAFF
TGTGCCAGCGAACAGGTGTTAAGTGAAGCTTTCTTT
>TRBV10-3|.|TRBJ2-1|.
CATSAYYSEQFF
TGTGCCACCTCAGCGTACTACAGTGAGCAGTTCTTC
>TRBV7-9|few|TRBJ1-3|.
CASSLDRTSGNTIYF
TGTGCCAGCAGCCTCGACAGGACCTCTGGAAACACCATATATTTT
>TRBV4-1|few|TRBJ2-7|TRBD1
CASSQQGVALAYEQYF
TGCGCCAGCAGCCAGCAGGGGGTGGCTCTGGCCTACGAGCAGTACTTC
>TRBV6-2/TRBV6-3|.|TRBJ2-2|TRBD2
CASSYSGLAANTGELFF
TGTGCCAGCAGTTACTCGGGACTAGCGGCGAACACCGGGGAGCTGTTTTTT
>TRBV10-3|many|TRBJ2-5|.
CAIGLDSDQETQYF
TGTGCCATCGGCTTAGACAGCGACCAAGAGACCCAGTACTTC
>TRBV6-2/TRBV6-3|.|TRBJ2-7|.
CASRSQGSAPYEQYF
TGTGCCAGCAGAAGCCAGGGGAGCGCTCCCTACGAGCAGTACTTC
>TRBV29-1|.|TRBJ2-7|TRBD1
CSVGQGELYEQYF
TGCAGCGTAGGACAGGGCGAACTTTACGAGCAGTACTTC
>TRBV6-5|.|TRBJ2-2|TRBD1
CASRPGTDNTGELFF
TGTGCCAGCAGACCCGGGACAGATAACACCGGGGAGCTGTTTTTT
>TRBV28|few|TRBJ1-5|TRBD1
CASRHDRGRNQPQHF
TGTGCCAGCAGGCATGACAGGGGTAGAAATCAGCCCCAGCATTTT